Listed here are 18 T cell receptor beta chains from one sample, sequenced in a study of blood T cell repertoires in COVID-19 (TCRdb year 2020). The library was obtained by the immunoSEQ multiplex PCR assay. TCRdb took over this immuneACCESS table, retaining in-frame rearrangements with V and J assigned. Such tables are incomplete; in checked studies, under half of the missing clones stem from an unresolved V gene, and the remainder is unexplained. This sample comprises over 70,000 clones, about 87% of them detected only once. Of the sample, 8.5% to 14% falls within the top ten clones. Sequenced input: peripheral blood. The source of these receptors is a man older than 75 with acute or convalescent COVID-19.

The V call is TRBV4-3, the J call TRBJ2-1; possibly TRBD2 for D (5 bases). Germline V lookup: CDR1 LGHNA, CDR2 YSLEER. V lost 4 bases to trimming and J lost 0 bases, with 16 bases between them. CDR3 size: 17 residues. The CDR3 region is CASSPRAGLGSYNEQFF. The CDR3 DNA is TGCGCCAGCAGCCCAAGGGCCGGACTTGGCTCCTACAATGAGCAGTTCTTC.

The chain carries TRBV3-1 (or the pseudogene TRBV3-2) and TRBJ1-1; D is uncertain. Per germline, CDR1 LGHDT and CDR2 YNNKEL (reference sequence). The ends were cut back, 3 bases at V and 0 bases at J, with 11 bases in the middle. This CDR3 spans 15 amino acids. DNA of the CDR3: TGTGCCAGCAGCCATAACCCTGGAGTGAACACTGAAGCTTTCTTT. Amino acids: CASSHNPGVNTEAFF.

The CDR3 DNA reads TGTGCCTGGAGACCTAGGGCGGGGACCAGGAACACTGAAGCTTTCTTT. Its protein product is CAWRPRAGTRNTEAFF. This chain connects TRBV30 to TRBJ1-1; D possibly corresponds to TRBD1 (5 bases). Germline loops: CDR1 GTSNPN, CDR2 SVGIG (reference sequence). This CDR3 has 16 amino acids. Between the trimmed V and J ends, which lost 3 bases and 1 base, there was a span of 18 bases. The variable domain in full, completed from reference TRBV30 and TRBJ1-1, reads SQTIHQWPATLVQPVGSPLSLECTVEGTSNPNLYWYRQAAGRGLQLLFYSVGIGQISSEVPQNLSASRPQDRQFILSSKKLLLSDSGFYLCAWRPRAGTRNTEAFFGQGTRLTVV.

The chain carries TRBV5-5 and TRBJ2-2; TRBD2 aligns across 9 bases. This CDR3 spans 19 amino acids. Germline V gene data show CDR1 as SGHKS and CDR2 as YYEKEE (reference sequence). V dropped 0 bases and J dropped 0; count of bases not matched to a gene: 9. The CDR3 spells CASSLGIGLAPTNTGELFF. The CDR3 nucleotides are TGTGCCAGCAGCTTGGGAATAGGACTAGCGCCGACGAACACCGGGGAGCTGTTTTTT.

The rearrangement joins TRBV24-1 to TRBJ2-6; D gene unclear. Between the trimmed V and J ends, which lost 6 bases and 0 bases, there was a span of 8 bases. The germline V gene encodes CDR1 KGHDR and CDR2 SFDVKD. The CDR3 totals 15 residues. In nucleotides, the CDR3 is TGTGCCACCAGTAAGCCGGGCTCTGGGGCCAACGTCCTGACTTTC. This codes for CATSKPGSGANVLTF.

The rearrangement links TRBV6-5 to TRBJ2-7; no definite D call. The CDR3 totals 11 residues. The V end was cut by 6 bases, the J end by 6 bases, with 9 bases between. CDR1 is MNHEY, CDR2 SVGAGI, per germline. The CDR3 region is CASSEFSEQYF. In DNA form, the CDR3 reads TGTGCCAGCAGCGAGTTTTCCGAGCAGTACTTC.

A single count supports this clone. The chain uses TRBV3-1 (or the pseudogene TRBV3-2) and TRBJ2-7; D possibly corresponds to TRBD1 (6 bases). CDR3 length: 13 amino acids. The germline gives CDR1 LGHDT, CDR2 YNNKEL (reference sequence). Trimming cost V 2 bases and J 4 bases, with 9 bases left between them. CDR3 DNA: TGTGCCAGCAGCCAACCAGGACAGTACGAGCAGTACTTC. It codes for CASSQPGQYEQYF.

This chain connects TRBV24-1 to TRBJ1-2; TRBD1 matches 7 bases. Germline V CDR1 and CDR2: KGHDR, SFDVKD. With V trimmed by 5 bases and J by 4 bases, 3 bases remained unmatched. The CDR3 sequence is 13 residues long. The CDR3 nucleotides are TGTGCCACCAGTGCTGGGGACAGCTATGGCTACACCTTC. Amino acids: CATSAGDSYGYTF.

This rearrangement joins TRBV6-5 to TRBJ1-2; the match to TRBD1 covers 10 bases. Germline V gene sequence: CDR1 MNHEY, CDR2 SVGAGI. The V and J ends lost 2 bases and 6 bases, in that order; junction bases with no gene match: 9. CDR3 size: 16 residues. For the CDR3, the DNA is TGTGCCAGCAGTTACGGGAGGGACAGGGGATGGGATGGCTACACCTTC. It codes for CASSYGRDRGWDGYTF.

The rearrangement joins TRBV2 to TRBJ1-2; 10 positions agree with TRBD1. V shed 5 bases, J shed 1 base, and the junction held 4 bases outside the gene matches. The length of the CDR3 is 15 residues. The germline V gene has CDR1 SNHLY and CDR2 FYNNEI. This CDR3 is CASSLTGGFNYGYTF. The CDR3 region has the DNA TGTGCCAGCAGTCTGACAGGGGGCTTTAACTATGGCTACACCTTC.

V usage is TRBV7-2 and J usage is TRBJ1-1; 8 bases map to TRBD1. CDR3 length equals 14 residues. V shed 5 bases and J 5 bases; nucleotides not matched to a gene: 7. Germline V gene lookup returns CDR1 SGHTA and CDR2 FQGNSA. The CDR3 reads CASSPRTGRTEAFF. CDR3 nucleotide sequence: TGTGCCAGCAGCCCCAGGACAGGGAGGACTGAAGCTTTCTTT.

This clone is termed medium-sized. This CDR3 is CASGLVHPGGLNQPQHF. For the CDR3, the DNA is TGTGCTAGTGGTTTGGTACACCCAGGGGGCTTGAACCAGCCCCAGCATTTT. V usage is TRBV12-5 and J usage is TRBJ1-5, with 8 nucleotides matching TRBD1. Per the germline V gene, CDR1 is LGHNT and CDR2 is FRNRAP. V was clipped by 0 bases and J by 7 bases; unmatched bases: 11. The CDR3 loop spans 17 amino acids.

The CDR3 protein is CAISEGEAPLHF. Written as DNA, the CDR3 is TGTGCCATCAGTGAAGGGGAGGCACCCCTCCACTTT. The rearrangement links TRBV10-3 to TRBJ1-6; TRBD1 is a possible D gene (5 bases). The CDR3 length is 12 residues. Deletions cut 3 bases from V and 11 bases from J, with 8 bases between. Germline lookup yields CDR1 ENHRY and CDR2 SYGVKD.

The rearrangement links TRBV4-2 to TRBJ2-2; 9 positions agree with TRBD2. The CDR3 spans 15 residues. Germline trimming cut 4 bases from V and 7 bases from J; bases unmatched to any gene: 7. Germline V CDR1 and CDR2: LGHNA, YNFKEQ. DNA for the CDR3: TGTGCCAGCAGCCCCTTAGCGGGGGATAGCGGGGAGCTGTTTTTT. Translation gives CASSPLAGDSGELFF.

V usage is TRBV7-3 and J usage is TRBJ2-7; 8 bases fit TRBD2. This CDR3 contains 14 residues. Unmatched junction bases numbered 9, after V lost 5 bases and J lost 6 bases. Germline V gives CDR1 SGHTA, CDR2 FQGTGA. The CDR3 region has the DNA TGTGCCAGCAGCACCCGAAGCGGGAGTGGCGAGCAGTACTTC. Translated: CASSTRSGSGEQYF.

The rearrangement uses TRBV6-5 and TRBJ2-1, with 7 nucleotides matching TRBD2. The ends lost 8 bases at V and 5 bases at J; junction bases unmatched: 9. CDR3 length: 14 residues. Germline V CDR1 and CDR2: MNHEY, SVGAGI. DNA of the CDR3: TGTGCCAGCCGGCGGGAGACGTCAAACAATGAGCAGTTCTTC. It translates to CASRRETSNNEQFF.

This rearrangement joins TRBV28 to TRBJ2-7; TRBD2 agrees at 13 bases. Germline V gene data show CDR1 as MDHEN and CDR2 as SYDVKM. This CDR3 contains 16 residues. Trimming took 5 bases from V and 2 from J; bases not matched to a gene: 6. The CDR3 DNA reads TGTGCCAGCAGTAACCCCGGGACTAGCGGGACCTACGAGCAGTACTTC. It yields the protein CASSNPGTSGTYEQYF. The full variable domain, completed using reference TRBV28 and TRBJ2-7, is DVKVTQSSRYLVKRTGEKVFLECVQDMDHENMFWYRQDPGLGLRLIYFSYDVKMKEKGDIPEGYSVSREKKERFSLILESASTNQTSMYLCASSNPGTSGTYEQYFGPGTRLTVT.

This chain connects TRBV29-1 to TRBJ1-2; TRBD1 aligns across 7 bases. In germline, CDR1 is SQVTM, CDR2 ANQGSEA. The CDR3 consists of 12 residues. J lost 2 bases, V lost 3 bases, and 0 bases had no gene match. CDR3 sequence: CSVETGNYGYTF. The CDR3 coding sequence is TGCAGCGTTGAGACAGGGAACTATGGCTACACCTTC.